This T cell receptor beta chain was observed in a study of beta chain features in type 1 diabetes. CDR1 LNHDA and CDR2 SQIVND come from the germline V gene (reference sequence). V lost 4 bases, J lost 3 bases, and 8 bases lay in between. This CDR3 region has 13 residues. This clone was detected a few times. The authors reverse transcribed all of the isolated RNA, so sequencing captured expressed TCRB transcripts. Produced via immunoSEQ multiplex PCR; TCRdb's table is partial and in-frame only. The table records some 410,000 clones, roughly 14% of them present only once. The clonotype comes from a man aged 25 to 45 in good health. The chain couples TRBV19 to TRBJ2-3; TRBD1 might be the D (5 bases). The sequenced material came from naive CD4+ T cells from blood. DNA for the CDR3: TGTGCCAGTAGTAGGGGCCGGACAGATACGCAGTATTTT. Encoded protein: CASSRGRTDTQYF.